The 16 T cell receptor beta chains below were found in one sample sequenced in a study of early T cells in non-severe SARS-CoV-2 infection (dated by TCRdb to 2020 to 2023). Library preparation used 5' RACE. The instrument was a NextSeq 500. TCRdb trimmed the raw reads at Q25, called clones with MiXCR and kept productive beta chains. When rows share a CDR3 protein, they turn into one entry using the most common DNA and genes. Here the sample has 25,000 to 35,000 distinct CDR3 sequences; about 2.7% occur a single time. Roughly 0.7% of the sample is in the top ten clones. The material sequenced was whole blood. These receptor sequences come from an adult who was a healthcare worker with PCR-confirmed SARS-CoV-2 infection or an uninfected control (not recorded which).

Many counts were recorded for this clonotype. This rearrangement joins TRBV18 to TRBJ1-1; 9 positions agree with TRBD1. Germline CDR1 is KGHSH and CDR2 is LQKENI. CDR3 length equals 17 residues. Losses at the gene ends were 3 bases for V and 4 bases for J; bases not matched to a gene: 12. The CDR3 loop reads CASSPWTGEVRSTEAFF. DNA of the CDR3: TGTGCCAGCTCACCGTGGACAGGGGAGGTGCGCAGCACTGAAGCTTTCTTT.

Details on this clonotype: This may stem from a read error, because a much larger clone lies one nucleotide away. This chain connects TRBV12-2 to TRBJ1-1; the D call in the table, TRBD1, was not verified against the DNA. TRBV12-2 is a recognized pseudogene. This CDR3 comprises 17 residues. This CDR3 reads CASRLSGAVHAKRGAFF. In nucleotides, the CDR3 is TGTGCAAGTCGCTTATCTGGGGCGGTCCATGCAAAGCGGGGAGCTTTCTTT.

This clonotype was counted at least ten times. CDR3 nucleotide sequence: TGTGCCTGGAGTAGGGTCGGATGGACCTCATCAGATACGCAGTATTTT. Translating it yields CAWSRVGWTSSDTQYF. V usage is TRBV30 and J usage is TRBJ2-3, with D hard to call. CDR3 length: 16 residues. V was pared by 2 bases and J by 4 bases, with 19 bases between. Germline V CDR1 and CDR2: GTSNPN, SVGIG (reference sequence). The variable domain in full, completed from reference TRBV30 and TRBJ2-3, reads SQTIHQWPATLVQPVGSPLSLECTVEGTSNPNLYWYRQAAGRGLQLLFYSVGIGQISSEVPQNLSASRPQDRQFILSSKKLLLSDSGFYLCAWSRVGWTSSDTQYFGPGTRLTVL.

The chain employs TRBV3-1 and TRBJ2-2; TRBD1 aligns across 10 bases. The CDR3 sequence is 17 residues long. Unmatched junction bases numbered 11, after V lost 3 bases and J lost 7 bases. The germline V gene has CDR1 LGHDT and CDR2 YNNKEL (reference sequence). The CDR3 DNA reads as TGTGCCAGCAGCCAGCGGGACAGGGGCCTCCTTGGCGGGGAGCTGTTTTTT. It codes for CASSQRDRGLLGGELFF.

In its sample, this clonotype was seen many times. V and J are TRBV4-2 and TRBJ2-5; 7 nucleotides agree with TRBD1. Germline V gene data show CDR1 as LGHNA and CDR2 as YNFKEQ. Unmatched junction bases numbered 7, after V lost 1 base and J lost 5 bases. The CDR3 runs 15 residues. CDR3 region: CASSQVSDRAETQYF. The CDR3 coding sequence is TGTGCCAGCAGCCAAGTAAGCGACAGGGCCGAGACCCAGTACTTC.

This clonotype has at least ten counts. The chain combines TRBV24-1 with TRBJ2-6; D is ambiguous. Germline V gene sequence: CDR1 KGHDR, CDR2 SFDVKD. This CDR3 has 15 residues. With 5 bases removed from V and 0 bases from J, the gap between germline ends came to 7 bases. The CDR3 region has the DNA TGTGCCACCAGTGGCCCGAACTCTGGGGCCAACGTCCTGACTTTC. Residues: CATSGPNSGANVLTF.

Many counts were recorded for this clonotype. This rearrangement joins TRBV4-2 to TRBJ1-2; unclear D gene. This CDR3 region has 13 residues. CDR1 is LGHNA, CDR2 YNFKEQ, per germline. Trimming took off 0 bases at V and 4 bases at J, with 6 bases between the two ends. The CDR3 is CASSQDIVYGYTF. The CDR3 coding sequence is TGTGCCAGCAGCCAAGATATCGTCTATGGCTACACCTTC.

This clonotype was counted many times. The genes are TRBV29-1 and TRBJ1-6; tentative D call: TRBD1 (5 bases). V shed 3 bases and J shed 7 bases, with 13 bases lying between them. The CDR3 runs 14 residues. Germline V gene data show CDR1 as SQVTM and CDR2 as ANQGSEA. The CDR3 DNA follows: TGCAGCGTTGATCGCCTGGACACCAATTCACCCCTCCACTTT. Translating it yields CSVDRLDTNSPLHF.

A few counts support this clonotype. The J gene is TRBJ1-2, the V gene TRBV6-1; D gene ambiguous. This CDR3 comprises 12 residues. The germline V gene encodes CDR1 MNHNS and CDR2 SASEGT. V lost 5 bases and J 4 bases, leaving 8 bases between the germline ends. The CDR3 bases are TGTGCCAGCAGTCTGGGCAGCTATGGCTACACCTTC. Encoded protein: CASSLGSYGYTF.

This clonotype was picked up many times. The rearrangement uses TRBV9 and TRBJ2-6; D is uncertain. Trimming left V 10 bases short and J 3 bases short, with 14 bases between. In germline, CDR1 is SGDLS, CDR2 YYNGEE. The CDR3 length is 14 residues. Written as DNA, the CDR3 is TGTGCCTCGAGTAGTTTAAATGGGGCCAACGTCCTGACTTTC. As protein: CASSSLNGANVLTF. The entire variable domain, with the rest obtained from reference TRBV9 and TRBJ2-6, is as follows: DSGVTQTPKHLITATGQRVTLRCSPRSGDLSVYWYQQSLDQGLQFLIQYYNGEERAKGNILERFSAQQFPDLHSELNLSSLELGDSALYFCASSSLNGANVLTFGAGSRLTVL.

This clonotype was observed at least ten times. V gene TRBV20-1 combines with J gene TRBJ1-4; tentatively, D is TRBD1 (5 bases). Germline V gene sequence: CDR1 DFQATT, CDR2 SNEGSKA (reference sequence). The V end lost 3 bases, the J end lost 4 bases, and 12 bases lay between the germline ends. The CDR3 length is 14 residues. The CDR3 reads CSASSGQGNEKLFF. CDR3 nucleotides: TGCAGTGCTAGTTCGGGGCAGGGTAATGAAAAACTGTTTTTT.

This clonotype was detected only a few times. The chain is built from TRBV7-8 and TRBJ2-7; D is possibly TRBD1 or TRBD2 (5 bases each). The CDR3 is 15 residues long. CDR1 is SGHVS and CDR2 is FQNEAQ in the germline V gene. V was shortened by 0 bases and J by 5 bases, with 14 bases between the two germline ends. The CDR3 loop reads CASSLAPGTPHEQYV. The CDR3 DNA follows: TGTGCCAGCAGCTTAGCGCCGGGGACCCCCCACGAGCAGTACGTC.

Here the CDR3 reads CASSARGGLGDTQYF. The CDR3 bases are TGTGCCAGCAGCGCTCGGGGGGGCCTTGGAGATACGCAGTATTTT. The chain carries TRBV3-1 and TRBJ2-3, with 8 bases that match TRBD2. The trim removed 5 bases at V and 5 bases at J, leaving 9 bases unmatched. Germline values: CDR1 LGHDT, CDR2 YNNKEL (reference sequence). The CDR3 runs to 15 residues.

In this sample, this clonotype turned up many times. The rearrangement uses TRBV5-5 and TRBJ1-2, with D hard to call. The CDR3 runs 13 residues. CDR1 SGHKS and CDR2 YYEKEE come from the germline V gene (reference sequence). Trimming took off 1 base at V and 4 bases at J, with 8 bases between the two ends. The CDR3 coding sequence is TGTGCCAGCAGCTTGAGAGGTGGCTATGGCTACACCTTC. This codes for CASSLRGGYGYTF.

This clonotype was recorded many times. J is TRBJ2-1 and V is TRBV7-3; a possible D gene is TRBD1 (6 bases). Germline loops: CDR1 SGHTA, CDR2 FQGTGA. This CDR3 spans 13 amino acids. Between the trimmed V and J ends, which lost 4 bases and 7 bases, there was a span of 11 bases. CDR3 in DNA: TGTGCCAGCAGCTCTGGACAGTCAAATGAGCAGTTCTTC. This encodes CASSSGQSNEQFF.

This clonotype was detected ten times or more. Germline is not matched at one junction end, which may reflect a read error. The rearrangement uses TRBV10-3 and TRBJ2-5, with a possible D match to TRBD1 (6 bases). The CDR3 consists of 14 residues. Germline CDR1 and CDR2: ENHRY and SYGVKD. CDR3 nucleotide sequence: TGTGCCGCCTGCTCCGGGACAACGGTGGAGACCCAGCACTTC. It encodes CAACSGTTVETQHF.